This TCR beta chain was captured by sequencing in a study of blood T cell repertoires in COVID-19. Germline assignment: CDR1 SGHKS and CDR2 YYEKEE (reference sequence). Germline trimming cut 4 bases from V and 8 bases from J; bases unmatched to any gene: 8. The CDR3 has 13 amino acids. Authors' processing steps: Scientists estimated how many nucleated cells there were by amplifying reference gene primers. The method was immunoSEQ multiplex PCR; TCRdb's version includes in-frame clones alone and lacks a portion of them. That table supplies the V and J calls and clone size; D and trimming were determined from the DNA. The sample holds hundreds of thousands of clones, around 90% seen once.

The sample was PBMCs or T cells enriched from blood (not recorded which). The chain carries TRBV5-5 and TRBJ1-2; 7 nucleotides align to TRBD1. This TCR came from a woman between 40 and 50 years old with acute COVID-19. CDR3 DNA: TGTGCCAGCAGCGCCGACAGGGCTTACGGCTACACCTTC. Amino acid sequence: CASSADRAYGYTF.